This TCR beta chain was recovered during a study of early T cells in non-severe SARS-CoV-2 infection. TCRdb reanalysed the 5' RACE reads using MiXCR and keeps one entry per CDR3 protein. Of around 66,000 distinct CDR3 sequences listed, 5.9% are singletons. This clonotype was counted many times. The receptor was derived from an adult who was a healthcare worker with PCR-confirmed SARS-CoV-2 infection or an uninfected control (not recorded which). The source was whole blood, collected at baseline.

CDR3 DNA sequence: TGTGCCAGCAGCCCGGGGACGTCGCGGTCCTACAATGAGCAGTTCTTC. This sequence encodes CASSPGTSRSYNEQFF. The rearrangement links TRBV11-3 to TRBJ2-1; D is perhaps TRBD1 or TRBD2 (5 bases each). Germline V lookup: CDR1 SGHNT, CDR2 YENEEA. The CDR3 loop spans 16 amino acids. V was cut by 5 bases and J by 1 base, with 15 bases left in between.